The 16 T cell receptor beta chains given below trace back to one sample, sequenced in a study of cytomegalovirus exposure and HLA in healthy donors. The primer mix had 60 Vbeta and 13 Jbeta primers. Clones were sequenced by immunoSEQ multiplex PCR, and TCRdb holds only the in-frame ones, with some missing. Of 200,000 to 250,000 clones listed, roughly 80% are singletons. Sequences were obtained from PBMCs. The receptors here all came from a woman between 35 and 50 years old in good health and CMV-seropositive.

This clone was found a few times. The chain recombines TRBV6-1 with TRBJ1-1, with a possible D match to TRBD1 (5 bases). Germline loops: CDR1 MNHNS, CDR2 SASEGT. V was cut by 6 bases and J by 5 bases, with 7 bases left in between. The CDR3 sequence is 11 residues long. In nucleotides, the CDR3 is TGTGCCAGCAGCAGGGTGACTGAAGCTTTCTTT. Its protein is CASSRVTEAFF.

The table lists this clone with a few counts. The V and J genes are TRBV7-9 and TRBJ1-3, with 10 bases aligning to TRBD1. This CDR3 has 17 amino acids. The V and J ends lost 3 bases and 0 bases, in that order; junction bases with no gene match: 5. Germline CDR1 reads SEHNR; CDR2 reads FQNEAQ (reference sequence). Here the CDR3 reads CASSFGDRGPSGNTIYF. The CDR3 coding sequence is TGTGCCAGCAGCTTTGGTGACAGGGGGCCCTCTGGAAACACCATATATTTT.

This clone was found once. The gene calls are TRBV9 and TRBJ2-5, with TRBD2 matching 14 bases. The CDR3 is 14 residues long. Germline values: CDR1 SGDLS, CDR2 YYNGEE. Trimming at V came to 3 bases and at J to 7 bases, leaving 2 bases not matched to a gene. In nucleotides, the CDR3 is TGTGCCAGCAGCGAGACTAGCGGGGGGGGGACCCAGTACTTC. It codes for CASSETSGGGTQYF. The full variable domain, rest sourced from reference TRBV9 and TRBJ2-5, is DSGVTQTPKHLITATGQRVTLRCSPRSGDLSVYWYQQSLDQGLQFLIQYYNGEERAKGNILERFSAQQFPDLHSELNLSSLELGDSALYFCASSETSGGGTQYFGPGTRLLVL.

The V and J genes are TRBV7-9 and TRBJ1-5; the match to TRBD1 covers 8 bases. Germline CDR1 is SEHNR and CDR2 is FQNEAQ (reference sequence). Germline trimming cut 4 bases from V and 0 bases from J; bases unmatched to any gene: 8. The CDR3 runs to 17 residues. The CDR3 DNA follows: TGTGCCAGCAGCTACGCAGGGGGCCCGTATAGCAATCAGCCCCAGCATTTT. Its protein is CASSYAGGPYSNQPQHF.

This chain connects TRBV25-1 to TRBJ1-4; 9 bases fit TRBD1. CDR1 is MGHDK, CDR2 SYGVNS, per germline. V was clipped by 5 bases and J by 12 bases; unmatched bases: 13. The CDR3 loop spans 15 amino acids. CDR3 residues: CASSSSPGQGGELFF. The CDR3 DNA is TGTGCCAGCAGTTCGTCTCCGGGACAGGGAGGGGAACTGTTTTTT.

The CDR3 DNA is TGTGCCAGCAGCTTAGGGGGGGATGGGATAGGGAACACTGAAGCTTTCTTT. It is translated as CASSLGGDGIGNTEAFF. This chain links TRBV7-9 with TRBJ1-1; TRBD1 might be the D (5 bases). The CDR3 totals 17 residues. With 1 base removed from V and 1 base from J, the gap between germline ends came to 16 bases. CDR1 and CDR2 from the germline V gene are SEHNR and FQNEAQ (reference sequence).

This rearrangement joins TRBV9 to TRBJ2-2, with 8 bases fitting TRBD1. Germline assignment: CDR1 SGDLS and CDR2 YYNGEE. The CDR3 extends over 16 amino acids. V was pared by 3 bases and J by 4 bases, with 8 bases of the junction left unmatched. The CDR3 coding sequence is TGTGCCAGCAGCGGAGGACAGGGACGATTCACCGGGGAGCTGTTTTTT. Translation gives CASSGGQGRFTGELFF. The complete variable domain, with remaining parts taken from reference TRBV9 and TRBJ2-2, reads DSGVTQTPKHLITATGQRVTLRCSPRSGDLSVYWYQQSLDQGLQFLIQYYNGEERAKGNILERFSAQQFPDLHSELNLSSLELGDSALYFCASSGGQGRFTGELFFGEGSRLTVL.

The chain uses TRBV7-2 and TRBJ1-2; tentative D call: TRBD1 (6 bases). This CDR3 is built from 13 residues. CDR1 and CDR2 (germline): SGHTA, FQGNSA. V lost 2 bases, J lost 8 bases, and 12 bases lay in between. This CDR3 reads CASSLNRARGYTF. Written as DNA, the CDR3 is TGTGCCAGCAGCTTAAACAGGGCGAGAGGCTACACCTTC.

The gene calls are TRBV2 and TRBJ1-2; TRBD1 matches at 9 bases. Germline trimming cut 8 bases from V and 8 bases from J; bases unmatched to any gene: 9. The CDR3 totals 13 residues. Germline CDR1 is SNHLY and CDR2 is FYNNEI. CDR3 region: CASVRNRGQGYTF. In nucleotides, the CDR3 is TGTGCCAGCGTGAGAAACAGGGGGCAGGGCTACACCTTC.

CDR3 loop: CASSSRTGDEQFF. Here the CDR3 DNA reads TGTGCCAGCAGCTCACGGACAGGGGATGAGCAGTTCTTC. The chain carries TRBV7-6 and TRBJ2-1; 9 nucleotides match TRBD1. Germline CDR1 is SGHVS and CDR2 is FNYEAQ. V lost 4 bases, J lost 8 bases, and 3 bases stayed unmatched. The CDR3 has 13 amino acids.

The chain joins TRBV28 to TRBJ2-2, with 12 bases fitting TRBD2. V was clipped by 6 bases and J by 1 base; unmatched bases: 9. Germline V lookup: CDR1 MDHEN, CDR2 SYDVKM. The CDR3 has 18 residues. CDR3 in amino acids: CASRRPGGLAGNTGELFF. The CDR3 DNA sequence: TGTGCCAGCAGGAGGCCTGGGGGACTAGCGGGGAACACCGGGGAGCTGTTTTTT.

The chain uses TRBV27 and TRBJ1-5; TRBD1 matches at 9 bases. CDR1 MNHEY and CDR2 SMNVEV come from the germline V gene (reference sequence). The CDR3 length is 12 residues. The V segment lost 8 bases and the J segment 16 bases; nucleotides outside the gene matches: 12. The CDR3 DNA reads as TGTGCCAGCGGGTGGGGGGGACAGGGCCAACATTTT. Protein: CASGWGGQGQHF.

This chain links TRBV9 with TRBJ2-7; 8 nucleotides match TRBD1. CDR3 length: 15 residues. Germline values: CDR1 SGDLS, CDR2 YYNGEE. V was pared by 2 bases and J by 0 bases, with 4 bases of the junction left unmatched. The CDR3 loop is CASSVSGGSSYEQYF. The CDR3 coding sequence is TGTGCCAGCAGCGTGTCAGGGGGCAGCTCCTACGAGCAGTACTTC.

The V gene is TRBV7-7, the J gene TRBJ2-2, with 12 bases aligning to TRBD2. This CDR3 has 17 residues. V shed 5 bases and J 4 bases; nucleotides not matched to a gene: 8. Germline-derived CDR1 and CDR2 are SSHAT and FNYEAQ (reference sequence). The CDR3 protein is CASSPRTSGGTTGELFF. CDR3 sequence (DNA): TGTGCCAGCAGCCCCCGAACTAGCGGGGGGACCACCGGGGAGCTGTTTTTT.

The chain couples TRBV25-1 to TRBJ1-1; D ambiguous. Trimming took 2 bases from V and 10 from J, leaving 14 bases between them. The length of the CDR3 is 13 residues. CDR1 is MGHDK, CDR2 SYGVNS, per germline. The CDR3 DNA sequence: TGTGCCAGCAGTGAAGCTGGCAGTACAGCAGCTTTCTTT. It yields the protein CASSEAGSTAAFF.

The chain is built from TRBV2 and TRBJ1-1, with D tentatively TRBD1 (5 bases). V dropped 6 bases and J dropped 1 base, with 9 bases sitting between them. CDR1 and CDR2 (germline): SNHLY, FYNNEI. This CDR3 is 13 amino acids long. CDR3 nucleotides: TGTGCCAGCAGCAACAGGTGGAACACTGAAGCTTTCTTT. Its protein product is CASSNRWNTEAFF.